This T cell receptor (beta chain) was sequenced during a study of shared T cell receptors in the human thymus. Method: immunoSEQ multiplex PCR; TCRdb's copy keeps in-frame clones and lacks some. The table lists about 730,000 clones, around 85% of them singletons. Deletions cut 0 bases from V and 0 bases from J, with 9 bases between. CDR1 is MNHEY, CDR2 SVGAGI, per germline. CDR3 length: 16 residues. These data were likewise used in another study, on human thymus T cells. That report adds: Those donating were healthy Finnish infants in corrective surgery for congenital heart defects. Resections from corrective heart surgery supplied the thymus tissue. Thymic and blood repertoires showed apparently biased V and J gene usage. Highly overlapping thymic repertoires among unrelated individuals were reported in related research.

The sample comprised thymocytes. The chain uses TRBV6-5 and TRBJ1-5; D not certain. The sequence derives from a girl less than two years old with a congenital heart defect. CDR3 nucleotides: TGTGCCAGCAGTTACTCGAGAAAGCTTAGCAATCAGCCCCAGCATTTT. Protein product: CASSYSRKLSNQPQHF.